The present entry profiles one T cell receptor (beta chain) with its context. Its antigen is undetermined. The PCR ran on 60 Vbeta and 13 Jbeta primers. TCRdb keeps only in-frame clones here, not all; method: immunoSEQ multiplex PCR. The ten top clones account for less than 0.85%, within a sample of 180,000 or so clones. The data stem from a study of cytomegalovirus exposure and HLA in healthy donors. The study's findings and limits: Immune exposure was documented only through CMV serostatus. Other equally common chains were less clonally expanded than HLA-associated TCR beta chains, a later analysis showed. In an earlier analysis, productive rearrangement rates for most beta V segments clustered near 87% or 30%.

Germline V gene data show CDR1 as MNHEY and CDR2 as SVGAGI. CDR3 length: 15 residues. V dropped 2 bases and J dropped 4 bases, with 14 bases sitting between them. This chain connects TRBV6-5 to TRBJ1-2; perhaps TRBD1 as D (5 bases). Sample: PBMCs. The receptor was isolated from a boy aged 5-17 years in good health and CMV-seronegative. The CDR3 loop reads CASSYGGADIYGYTF. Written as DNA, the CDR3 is TGTGCCAGCAGTTACGGAGGGGCCGATATCTATGGCTACACCTTC.